The clone carrying this T cell receptor beta chain was found many times. It was with a sample-barcoded 5' primer and a J-beta primer mix that a second PCR of about 6 to 11 cycles was run. Each CDR3 protein is one row after TCRdb ran MiXCR on the 5' RACE reads. The sample consists of some 900,000 distinct CDR3 sequences, 29% of them appearing once. This sample is drawn from a study of blood T cells in healthy people across ages. This CDR3 has 13 residues. With 4 bases clipped from V and 7 bases from J, the junction kept 7 bases outside the gene matches. CDR1 is SQVTM, CDR2 ANQGSEA, per germline. Material for sequencing was blood. The sequence was collected from a woman older than 75 in good health. This chain uses TRBV29-1 with TRBJ2-3; 8 nucleotides align to TRBD2. The CDR3 bases are TGCAGCGTTGCCAGCGGGGGCACGAATACGCAGTATTTT. It yields the protein CSVASGGTNTQYF.